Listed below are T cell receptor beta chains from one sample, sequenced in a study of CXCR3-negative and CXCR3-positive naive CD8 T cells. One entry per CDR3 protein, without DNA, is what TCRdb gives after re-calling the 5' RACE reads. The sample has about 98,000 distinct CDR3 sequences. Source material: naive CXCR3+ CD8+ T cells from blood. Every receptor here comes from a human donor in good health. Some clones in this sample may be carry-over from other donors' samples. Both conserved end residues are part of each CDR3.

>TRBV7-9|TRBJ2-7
CASSLPESSYEQYF
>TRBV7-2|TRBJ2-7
CASSSTSGGAHEQYF
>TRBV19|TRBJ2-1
CASSAGTGGNEQFF
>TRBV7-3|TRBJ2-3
CASSSGGATDTQYF
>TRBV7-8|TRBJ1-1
CAGNPTGGNTEAFF
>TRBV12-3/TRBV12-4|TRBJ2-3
CASSPWGESSTDTQYF
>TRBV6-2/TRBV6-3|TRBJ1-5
CASSYSGTGGSPDQPQHF
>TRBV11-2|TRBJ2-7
CASSPGTNYEQYF
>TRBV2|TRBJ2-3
CASLDRTSGAYDTQYF
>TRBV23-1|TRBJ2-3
CASSQSGQEESDTQYF
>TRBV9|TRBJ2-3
CASSVSGGATDTQYF
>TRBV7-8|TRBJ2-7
CASSLRASGREQYF
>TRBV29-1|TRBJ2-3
CSVAATWDTDTQYF
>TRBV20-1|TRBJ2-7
CSASGGAHEQYF
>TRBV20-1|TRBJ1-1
CSARDVWGMNTEAFF
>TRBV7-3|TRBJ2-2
CASSGTGTGDTGELFF
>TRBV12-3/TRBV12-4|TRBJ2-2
CASSLSPTGELFF
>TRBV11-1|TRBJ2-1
CASSYRGRRLDEQFF
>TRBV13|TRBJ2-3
CASSPSSQDYDTDTQYF